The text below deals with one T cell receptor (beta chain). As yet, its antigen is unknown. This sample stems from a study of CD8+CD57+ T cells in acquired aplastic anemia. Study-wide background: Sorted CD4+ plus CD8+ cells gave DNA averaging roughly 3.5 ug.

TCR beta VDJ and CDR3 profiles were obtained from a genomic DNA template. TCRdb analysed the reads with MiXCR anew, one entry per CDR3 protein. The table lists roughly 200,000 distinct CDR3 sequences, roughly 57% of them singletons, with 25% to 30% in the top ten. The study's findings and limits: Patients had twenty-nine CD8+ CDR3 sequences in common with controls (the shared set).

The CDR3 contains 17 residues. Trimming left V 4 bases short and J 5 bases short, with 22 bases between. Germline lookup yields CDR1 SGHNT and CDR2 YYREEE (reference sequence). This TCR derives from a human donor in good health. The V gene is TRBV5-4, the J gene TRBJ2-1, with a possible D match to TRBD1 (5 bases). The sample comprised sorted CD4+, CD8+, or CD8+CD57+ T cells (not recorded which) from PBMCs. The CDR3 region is CASSSSTDIVNHNEQFF. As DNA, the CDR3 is TGTGCCAGCAGCAGCTCGACAGATATAGTGAATCACAATGAGCAGTTCTTC.